Below, 8 T cell receptor beta chains from the same sample are listed, as sequenced in a study of a mutant IDH1 vaccine in newly diagnosed glioma. Indicated time point: week 11, during vaccination. Mutant IDH1 20-mer peptide, at 300 ug, made up each vaccine dose, with topical imiquimod. These receptors' antigens are unknown. Libraries were prepared by immunoSEQ multiplex PCR; TCRdb keeps only in-frame clonotypes and omits some of them. Of about 130,000 clones in the sample, about 80% were seen once. Sequencing used PBMCs, obtained from a glioma patient whose treatment included an IDH1 peptide vaccine. The source is a man aged 40-55 years with glioma.

V usage is TRBV11-3 and J usage is TRBJ2-7; 7 bases map to TRBD1. This CDR3 has 14 residues. CDR1 is SGHNT and CDR2 is YENEEA in the germline V gene. Trimming took 2 bases from V and 0 from J; bases not matched to a gene: 1. The CDR3 DNA follows: TGTGCCAGCAGCTTAAGGGACAGCTCCTACGAGCAGTACTTC. As protein: CASSLRDSSYEQYF.

This clone was seen more than once but under ten times. V is TRBV6-1 and J is TRBJ1-4; D might be TRBD1 (5 bases). The CDR3 runs to 14 residues. Germline CDR1 MNHNS, CDR2 SASEGT. V lost 4 bases and J 5 bases, leaving 11 bases between the germline ends. The CDR3 loop reads CASSALGGNEKLFF. The DNA of the CDR3 is TGTGCCAGCAGTGCGCTCGGGGGAAATGAAAAACTGTTTTTT.

Concerning this clone: One end of the junction is discordant with germline, which a read error may explain. CDR3 bases: TGTGCTAGCAGCTCCAATTTGGGTACTGAAGCTTTCTTT. Protein sequence: CASSSNLGTEAFF. The chain links TRBV7-7 to TRBJ1-1; D unresolved. CDR1 is SSHAT and CDR2 is FNYEAQ in the germline V gene (reference sequence). The CDR3 loop spans 13 amino acids.

The chain combines TRBV5-6 with TRBJ2-2, with 11 bases matching TRBD2. V shed 4 bases, J shed 1 base, and the junction held 3 bases outside the gene matches. Per germline, CDR1 SGHDT and CDR2 YYEEEE. The CDR3 is made up of 16 amino acids. CDR3 amino acids: CASSAGTSGNTGELFF. The CDR3 region has the DNA TGTGCCAGCAGCGCCGGGACTAGCGGGAACACCGGGGAGCTGTTTTTT.

V and J are TRBV5-4 and TRBJ2-4; D is unclear. CDR1 SGHNT and CDR2 YYREEE come from the germline V gene (reference sequence). This CDR3 comprises 15 residues. V lost 4 bases and J lost 2, with 13 bases in between. Written as DNA, the CDR3 is TGTGCCAGCAGCCCCCGTTTGGAAACCAAAAACATTCAGTACTTC. Amino acid sequence: CASSPRLETKNIQYF.

The sample holds one count of this clone. Within the sample, other DNA sequences also encode this same CDR3. J is TRBJ1-3 and V is TRBV9; D unresolved. Trimming removed 0 bases at V and 2 bases at J, with 0 bases between. The CDR3 totals 12 residues. The germline V gene encodes CDR1 SGDLS and CDR2 YYNGEE. The CDR3 loop is CASSVAGNTIYF. CDR3 nucleotides: TGTGCCAGCAGCGTAGCTGGAAACACCATATATTTT.

This clone was seen only once. The chain has TRBV14 and TRBJ1-3; 7 bases align to TRBD1. V lost 3 bases to trimming and J lost 1 base; unmatched junction nucleotides: 6. The length of the CDR3 is 16 residues. The germline CDR1 and CDR2 sequences are SGHDN and FVKESK. CDR3 in amino acids: CASSHWRGQSGNTIYF. CDR3 DNA: TGTGCCAGCAGCCATTGGAGGGGACAGTCTGGAAACACCATATATTTT.

V is TRBV5-5 and J is TRBJ1-4; D may be TRBD1 (6 bases). The germline V gene has CDR1 SGHKS and CDR2 YYEKEE (reference sequence). V was pared by 5 bases and J by 4 bases, with 12 bases between. The CDR3 covers 14 residues. The CDR3 DNA is TGTGCCAGCAGTTGGACAGCTAATAATGAAAAACTGTTTTTT. Its translation: CASSWTANNEKLFF.